This T cell receptor (beta chain) was observed in a study of blood T cell repertoires in COVID-19. Background on the study: Donors in the United States, Italy and Spain gave samples during acute or convalescent COVID-19. PBMCs, B-cell-depleted T cells, or T cells were the source of the cDNA or gDNA that made up the material.

Source study methods: Estimation of nucleated cell counts was performed using reference gene primer amplification. Profiling relied on immunoSEQ multiplex PCR, and the TCRdb table lists in-frame clones only, not all of them. That table supplies the V and J calls and clone size; D and trimming were determined from the DNA. The table shows 40,000 or so clones, with around 90% occurring only once. Germline values: CDR1 MNHEY, CDR2 SMNVEV (reference sequence). The CDR3 has 16 amino acids. Trimming took off 6 bases at V and 0 bases at J, with 17 bases between the two ends. This clone has a single count. The receptor comes from a human donor in a cohort sampled during active COVID-19. The sequencing sample was made of peripheral blood. The gene calls are TRBV27 and TRBJ1-1, with no clear D. CDR3 DNA sequence: TGTGCCAGCAGGAGATCCTACAGCCAAATGAACACTGAAGCTTTCTTT. This sequence encodes CASRRSYSQMNTEAFF.